The next 15 T cell receptor beta chains were all read from a single sample in a study of T cell changes during pregnancy in multiple sclerosis. The method was immunoSEQ multiplex PCR; TCRdb's version includes in-frame clones alone and lacks a portion of them. The data contain about 41,000 clones, roughly 90% of them singletons. Sample: CD8+ T cells from peripheral blood mononuclear cells, taken in the third trimester of pregnancy. These receptors came from a female donor with multiple sclerosis, enrolled in a pregnancy study.

The chain links TRBV7-9 to TRBJ2-2; 7 nucleotides align to TRBD1. V shed 5 bases, J shed 2 bases, and the junction held 11 bases outside the gene matches. Germline values: CDR1 SEHNR, CDR2 FQNEAQ (reference sequence). The CDR3 runs to 17 residues. The CDR3 sequence: CASSTSPGGQNTGELFF. The DNA of the CDR3 is TGTGCCAGCAGCACGTCCCCAGGGGGACAAAACACCGGGGAGCTGTTTTTT.

The chain combines TRBV12-5 with TRBJ2-5; a weak D match, TRBD2 (7 bases). Germline CDR1 LGHNT, CDR2 FRNRAP. V shed 3 bases and J shed 2 bases, with 16 bases lying between them. The CDR3 spans 16 residues. The CDR3, as DNA: TGTGCTAGTGGTTTTGGGCGGGAGAGGGGGCAAGAGACCCAGTACTTC. Residues: CASGFGRERGQETQYF.

The J gene is TRBJ2-5, the V gene TRBV5-3, with no clear D. TRBV5-3 is reported as an ORF; its role is uncertain. Trimming removed 6 bases from V and 2 bases from J, with 11 bases in between. The CDR3 consists of 13 residues. CDR3 residues: CARIIRRQETQYF. For the CDR3, the DNA is TGTGCCAGAATCATCCGGCGGCAAGAGACCCAGTACTTC.

The rearrangement uses TRBV11-2 and TRBJ1-1; 7 positions match TRBD1. This CDR3 is 15 amino acids long. Trimming at V came to 4 bases and at J to 1 base, leaving 6 bases not matched to a gene. Germline lookup yields CDR1 SGHAT and CDR2 FQNNGV. As DNA, the CDR3 is TGTGCCAGCAGCTGGAAAAACAGGGGGAACACTGAAGCTTTCTTT. Encoded protein: CASSWKNRGNTEAFF.

The chain combines TRBV27 with TRBJ2-1, with TRBD2 identical over 12 bases. Trimming at V came to 5 bases and at J to 6 bases, leaving 5 bases not matched to a gene. The CDR3 is made up of 15 amino acids. Per the germline V gene, CDR1 is MNHEY and CDR2 is SMNVEV (reference sequence). The CDR3 protein is CASSPGTSGSNEQFF. The CDR3 DNA follows: TGTGCCAGCAGTCCCGGGACTAGCGGGTCCAATGAGCAGTTCTTC.

The chain is built from TRBV4-3 and TRBJ2-7; maybe TRBD2 (6 bases). This CDR3 has 16 amino acids. CDR1 and CDR2 from the germline V gene are LGHNA and YSLEER. The V gene lost 2 bases and the J gene lost 3 bases, with 17 bases spanning the gap. CDR3 DNA sequence: TGCGCCAGCAGCCAAAGCCTTGCGGGGACGAACTACGAGCAGTACTTC. This encodes CASSQSLAGTNYEQYF.

This chain joins TRBV7-9 and TRBJ2-3, with a possible D match to TRBD2 (5 bases). Germline V CDR1 and CDR2: SEHNR, FQNEAQ (reference sequence). CDR3 length equals 15 residues. Trimming removed 0 bases at V and 2 bases at J, with 9 bases between. In DNA, the CDR3 is TGTGCCAGCAGCTTAGCCCAGCGGCCCACAGATACGCAGTATTTT. Protein product: CASSLAQRPTDTQYF.

V gene TRBV19 combines with J gene TRBJ1-1, with TRBD1 identical over 7 bases. The CDR3 is 17 residues long. With 3 bases clipped from V and 1 base from J, the junction kept 11 bases outside the gene matches. Germline CDR1 is LNHDA and CDR2 is SQIVND (reference sequence). The CDR3 loop is CASSIPTGLGTNTEAFF. CDR3 coding DNA: TGTGCCAGTAGTATTCCGACAGGGTTGGGAACGAACACTGAAGCTTTCTTT.

V and J are TRBV28 and TRBJ1-2; 7 bases align to TRBD1. This CDR3 region has 14 residues. Trimming removed 5 bases from V and 12 bases from J; junction bases left unmatched: 15. CDR1 and CDR2 from the germline V gene are MDHEN and SYDVKM. The CDR3 DNA sequence: TGTGCCAGCAGTCCCGCTCCAACGGACAGGTTGGACACCTTC. This codes for CASSPAPTDRLDTF.

The chain joins TRBV27 to TRBJ2-1; 9 nucleotides agree with TRBD2. The V gene end was trimmed by 5 bases and the J gene end by 8 bases; junction bases not matched to a gene: 10. Germline V gives CDR1 MNHEY, CDR2 SMNVEV (reference sequence). The CDR3 totals 15 residues. CDR3 in amino acids: CASSPAGGFFHEQFF. In DNA form, the CDR3 reads TGTGCCAGCAGTCCAGCGGGAGGCTTTTTCCATGAGCAGTTCTTC.

CDR3 nucleotides: TGTGCCAGCAGTTTGGGACTAGCGAGCTCCTACGAGCAGTACTTC. It specifies CASSLGLASSYEQYF. The chain uses TRBV27 and TRBJ2-7, with 10 bases fitting TRBD2. V lost 3 bases to trimming and J lost 0 bases; unmatched junction nucleotides: 2. Germline V gene sequence: CDR1 MNHEY, CDR2 SMNVEV (reference sequence). CDR3 length: 15 amino acids.

Points on this clone: The sample carries other DNA sequences with the same CDR3. The genes are TRBV6-5 and TRBJ2-7; maybe TRBD2 (5 bases). Trimming took off 0 bases at V and 0 bases at J, with 6 bases between the two ends. This CDR3 contains 14 residues. Germline CDR1 reads MNHEY; CDR2 reads SVGAGI. For the CDR3, the DNA is TGTGCCAGCAGTTACTCGGGGAGCTCCTACGAGCAGTACTTC. Amino acids: CASSYSGSSYEQYF.

The rearrangement joins TRBV9 to TRBJ2-5; 8 nucleotides match TRBD2. Per germline, CDR1 SGDLS and CDR2 YYNGEE. CDR3 size: 15 residues. V lost 0 bases, J lost 5 bases, and 6 bases stayed unmatched. The DNA for the CDR3 is TGTGCCAGCAGCGTAGGGGGTGGCGGGGGGGAGACCCAGTACTTC. This codes for CASSVGGGGGETQYF.

The gene calls are TRBV21-1 and TRBJ2-5; the table's D call, TRBD2, was not checked against the DNA. TRBV21-1 is assigned pseudogene status. CDR3 length: 16 amino acids. The CDR3 sequence: CASSKARGHIQETQYF. CDR3 DNA sequence: TGTGCCAGCAGCAAAGCGCGCGGGCACATCCAAGAGACCCAGTACTTC.

V gene TRBV18 combines with J gene TRBJ2-7, with 8 nucleotides matching TRBD2. In germline, CDR1 is KGHSH, CDR2 LQKENI. V shed 5 bases, J shed 6 bases, and the junction held 9 bases outside the gene matches. The CDR3 extends over 14 amino acids. CDR3 coding DNA: TGTGCCAGCTCAGGTAGCGGGGCGCCACCCGAGCAGTACTTC. Translated: CASSGSGAPPEQYF.